This T cell receptor (beta chain) emerged from a study of T cells after yellow fever vaccination. The table lists this clonotype with many counts. Trimming removed 4 bases from V and 15 bases from J, with 16 bases in between. The CDR3 runs 12 residues. TCRdb re-called the 5' RACE reads with MiXCR, one entry per CDR3 protein. The sample shows 250,000 or so distinct CDR3 sequences, roughly 3.7% of them seen only once. This chain joins TRBV12-3 or TRBV12-4 and TRBJ2-1; tentatively, D is TRBD1 (5 bases). Sample: PBMCs, taken 15 days after the yellow fever booster vaccination. This sequence originates from a man in his late teens or twenties who received the YFV17D yellow fever vaccine. The CDR3 coding sequence is TGTGCCAGCAGTTCAGGACCCAGGGCACCGTTCTTC. Translation: CASSSGPRAPFF.